A selection of T cell receptor beta chains follows, all from one sample in a study of blood T cells in healthy people across ages. Using its own MiXCR run on the 5' RACE reads, TCRdb lists one record per CDR3 protein. The sample has under 1 million distinct CDR3 sequences; around 43% are singletons. Specimen: blood. These receptors came from a man aged 60-69 years in good health. Each CDR3 is given with its conserved first and last residue.

>TRBV7-9
CASSSTRQEMVYEQYF
>TRBV2
CASSVGDRGSEQYF
>TRBV28
CASSSPGGAGELFF
>TRBV29-1
CSGGTSLYNEQFF
>TRBV12-3/TRBV12-4
CASSLPGTPYEQYF
>TRBV7-2
CASSLILPYEQYF
>TRBV4-1
CASSQDQAAGSDEAFF
>TRBV6-5
CASRNPTGTVTEAFF
>TRBV3-1
CASSQDLVQGYEQYF
>TRBV6-5
CASSYSGPSGGAGVETQYF
>TRBV20-1
CSARGEGRLFF
>TRBV6-2/TRBV6-3
CASSPVTRSSYNEQFF
>TRBV3-1
CASSQGASGSYEQYF
>TRBV29-1
CSPSRPLGTDSYEQYF
>TRBV7-2
CASSLARRLGETQYF
>TRBV27
CASSPAGTAYEQYF
>TRBV6-2/TRBV6-3
CASSSLLAPADTQYF
>TRBV4-3
CASSLTVSSYNEQFF
>TRBV20-1
CSARSINEKLFF
>TRBV6-5
CASALGQVHNEQFF
>TRBV20-1
CSASQVGQFNYGYTF
>TRBV5-1
CASSLIVQGQETQYF
>TRBV6-5
CASSPIRQGGYTF
>TRBV29-1
CSVAQGSGANVLTF
>TRBV29-1
CSVTAGEVAGELFF